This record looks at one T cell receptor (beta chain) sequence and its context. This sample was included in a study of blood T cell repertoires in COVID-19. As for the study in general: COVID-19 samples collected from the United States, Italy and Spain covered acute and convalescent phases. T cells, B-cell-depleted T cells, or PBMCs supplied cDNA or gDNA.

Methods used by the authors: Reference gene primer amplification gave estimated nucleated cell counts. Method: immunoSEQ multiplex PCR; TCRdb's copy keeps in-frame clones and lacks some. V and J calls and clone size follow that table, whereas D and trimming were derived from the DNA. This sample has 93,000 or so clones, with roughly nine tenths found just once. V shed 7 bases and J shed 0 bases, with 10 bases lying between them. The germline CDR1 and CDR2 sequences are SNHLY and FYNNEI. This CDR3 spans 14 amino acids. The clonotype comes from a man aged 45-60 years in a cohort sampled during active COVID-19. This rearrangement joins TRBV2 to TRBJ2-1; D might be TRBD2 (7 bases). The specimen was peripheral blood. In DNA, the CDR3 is TGTGCCAGCAAGGGGGGGAGCTCCTACAATGAGCAGTTCTTC. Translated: CASKGGSSYNEQFF.